The clone carrying this T cell receptor (beta chain) has just a few counts. The study ran its PCR with 60 Vbeta and 13 Jbeta primers. The repertoire was sequenced with immunoSEQ multiplex PCR; TCRdb's copy has only in-frame clones and lacks some. The data contain roughly 180,000 clones, about 9% of them singletons. There are 14 residues in the CDR3. In germline, CDR1 is SGHTA, CDR2 FQGNSA. V dropped 4 bases and J dropped 5; count of bases not matched to a gene: 6. This sample is part of a study of cytomegalovirus exposure and HLA in healthy donors. The rearrangement uses TRBV7-2 and TRBJ1-2; 8 positions agree with TRBD1. The sample comprised PBMCs. This clonotype originated in a woman between 25 and 40 years old in good health and CMV-seropositive. In nucleotides, the CDR3 is TGTGCCAGCAGCTCCGGGACAGGAGAGTATGGCTACACCTTC. Translating gives CASSSGTGEYGYTF.